These 5 T cell receptor beta chains originate from one sample sequenced in a study of blood T cell repertoires in COVID-19 (dated by TCRdb to the early 2020s). Libraries were constructed by the immunoSEQ multiplex PCR assay. TCRdb re-hosts the immuneACCESS table, in-frame sequences only. Its copies lack some clones; in the studies checked, an unresolved V gene accounts for under half of them, and the cause for the rest is not known. Present in this sample are about 41,000 clones, about 80% of which were seen just once. The ten largest clones represent roughly 47% of the sample. The source material was peripheral blood. The origin of the receptors is a woman at least 80 years old with acute or convalescent COVID-19.

This chain uses TRBV5-5 with TRBJ1-1; 8 bases map to TRBD1. Germline V gene sequence: CDR1 SGHKS, CDR2 YYEKEE (reference sequence). This CDR3 comprises 16 residues. The trim removed 2 bases at V and 0 bases at J, leaving 6 bases unmatched. The DNA for the CDR3 is TGTGCCAGCAGCTTAGGGACAGGAGGTTTGAACACTGAAGCTTTCTTT. Residues: CASSLGTGGLNTEAFF.

This chain links TRBV29-1 with TRBJ2-7, with a possible D match to TRBD1 (6 bases). CDR1 SQVTM and CDR2 ANQGSEA come from the germline V gene. The V end lost 6 bases, the J end lost 1 base, and 10 bases lay between the germline ends. This CDR3 is 12 amino acids long. The CDR3: CSVRGGSYEQYF. The CDR3 DNA sequence: TGCAGCGTACGAGGGGGATCCTACGAGCAGTACTTC.

The chain recombines TRBV2 with TRBJ1-1, with D tentatively TRBD1 (6 bases). The V gene lost 7 bases and the J gene lost 1 base, with 10 bases spanning the gap. In germline, CDR1 is SNHLY, CDR2 FYNNEI. This CDR3 has 13 residues. CDR3 nucleotide sequence: TGTGCCAGCAAGGCACAGGGGAACACTGAAGCTTTCTTT. It translates to CASKAQGNTEAFF.

The chain carries TRBV15 and TRBJ2-3; D is unresolved. Per germline, CDR1 LNHNV and CDR2 YYDKDF (reference sequence). V lost 3 bases, J lost 0 bases, and 10 bases lay in between. CDR3 length: 15 residues. CDR3 nucleotide sequence: TGTGCCACCAGCAGGAGATCCTTTAGCACAGATACGCAGTATTTT. It codes for CATSRRSFSTDTQYF.

This clone was recorded only once. The chain joins TRBV5-5 to TRBJ1-4; maybe TRBD1 (5 bases). The V gene's germline CDR1 is SGHKS and CDR2 YYEKEE (reference sequence). This CDR3 is built from 14 residues. The germline V and J ends were trimmed by 3 bases and 8 bases, with 14 bases remaining between them. As DNA, the CDR3 is TGTGCCAGCAGCTCGCAGGGAATAGAAGAAAAACTGTTTTTT. This encodes CASSSQGIEEKLFF.